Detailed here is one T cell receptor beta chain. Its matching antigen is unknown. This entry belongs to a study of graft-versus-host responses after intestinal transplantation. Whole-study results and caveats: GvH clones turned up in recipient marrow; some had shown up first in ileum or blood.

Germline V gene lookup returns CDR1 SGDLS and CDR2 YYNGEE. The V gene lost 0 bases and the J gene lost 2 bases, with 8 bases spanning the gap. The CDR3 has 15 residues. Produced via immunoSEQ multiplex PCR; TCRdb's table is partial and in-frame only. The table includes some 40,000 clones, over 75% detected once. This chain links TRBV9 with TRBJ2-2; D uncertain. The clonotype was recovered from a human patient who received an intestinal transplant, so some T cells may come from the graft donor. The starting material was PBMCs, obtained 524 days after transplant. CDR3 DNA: TGTGCCAGCAGCGTAGGAACCGCCAACACCGGGGAGCTGTTTTTT. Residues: CASSVGTANTGELFF.